These 26 T cell receptor beta chains were sequenced from one sample in a study of blood T cell repertoires in COVID-19. Profiling relied on immunoSEQ multiplex PCR, and the TCRdb table lists in-frame clones only, not all of them. The sample comprises approximately 250,000 clones, around four fifths of which are singletons, and 4.2% rests with the top ten. Sequencing was done on a sample of peripheral blood. The receptor set was obtained from a man between 60 and 70 years old with acute or convalescent COVID-19.

The chain joins TRBV10-3 to TRBJ2-7; 7 bases line up with TRBD1. The V gene's germline CDR1 is ENHRY and CDR2 SYGVKD. Trimming took 7 bases from V and 5 from J; bases not matched to a gene: 8. The CDR3 is 13 amino acids. The CDR3 bases are TGTGCCATCAAGACAGGGCAGTTCGACGAGCAGTACTTC. Amino acids: CAIKTGQFDEQYF.

Comments on this clone: This sample also contains other DNA sequences that code for the same CDR3. The chain employs TRBV9 and TRBJ2-1, with D maybe TRBD1 (6 bases). Trimming took 0 bases from V and 5 from J, leaving 15 bases between them. The length of the CDR3 is 16 residues. Germline V gene sequence: CDR1 SGDLS, CDR2 YYNGEE. The CDR3 nucleotides are TGTGCCAGCAGCGTAGAGGACAGCCCAACCCACAATGAGCAGTTCTTC. Translation gives CASSVEDSPTHNEQFF.

The V gene is TRBV4-3, the J gene TRBJ2-1; 9 bases are shared with TRBD2. This CDR3 spans 18 amino acids. J was trimmed by 8 bases and V by 1 base; bases with no gene match: 15. Germline V gene data show CDR1 as LGHNA and CDR2 as YSLEER. The CDR3 protein is CASSQVFPAASGIYEQFF. Here the CDR3 DNA reads TGCGCCAGCAGCCAAGTATTCCCCGCGGCTAGCGGGATCTATGAGCAGTTCTTC.

V and J are TRBV5-4 and TRBJ2-1, with 12 bases fitting TRBD2. Germline V lookup: CDR1 SGHNT, CDR2 YYREEE (reference sequence). V gave up 4 bases and J gave up 7 bases; unmatched junction bases: 9. This CDR3 region has 16 residues. CDR3 loop: CASSRLLAGGSNEQFF. The CDR3 bases are TGTGCCAGCAGCCGTCTACTAGCGGGAGGCAGTAATGAGCAGTTCTTC. The variable domain in full, completed from reference TRBV5-4 and TRBJ2-1, reads ETGVTQSPTHLIKTRGQQVTLRCSSQSGHNTVSWYQQALGQGPQFIFQYYREEENGRGNFPPRFSGLQFPNYSSELNVNALELDDSALYLCASSRLLAGGSNEQFFGPGTRLTVL.

The chain carries TRBV6-2 or TRBV6-3 and TRBJ2-6, with TRBD1 identical over 9 bases. The CDR3 is made up of 18 amino acids. V lost 2 bases, J lost 4 bases, and 9 bases stayed unmatched. CDR1 and CDR2 (germline): MNHEY, SVGEGT. CDR3 loop: CASSYAGQGKGGANVLTF. CDR3 DNA sequence: TGTGCCAGCAGTTACGCGGGACAGGGCAAGGGCGGGGCCAACGTCCTGACTTTC.

This clone showed up just once. The chain is built from TRBV30 and TRBJ1-2, with D perhaps TRBD1 (6 bases). Germline V gene data show CDR1 as GTSNPN and CDR2 as SVGIG (reference sequence). Trimming left V 0 bases short and J 2 bases short, with 10 bases between. The CDR3 contains 14 residues. The CDR3 DNA follows: TGTGCCTGGAGTGTAGGGGGTGTCAACTATGGCTACACCTTC. This codes for CAWSVGGVNYGYTF.

The table lists this clone with a few counts. In DNA form, the CDR3 reads TGCGCCAGCAGCCAAGTTCGGGGGGCGAGGGAGACCCAGTACTTC. As protein: CASSQVRGARETQYF. The rearrangement links TRBV4-3 to TRBJ2-5, with D tentatively TRBD2 (7 bases). CDR1 and CDR2 (germline): LGHNA, YSLEER. V shed 1 base and J shed 5 bases, with 14 bases lying between them. The CDR3 extends over 15 amino acids.

The chain links TRBV11-2 to TRBJ2-3, with TRBD2 matching 10 bases. Trimming cost V 5 bases and J 10 bases; bases outside gene matches: 9. The V gene's germline CDR1 is SGHAT and CDR2 FQNNGV. The CDR3 extends over 14 amino acids. For the CDR3, the DNA is TGTGCCAGCAGCCTGGACCCCGGGACTAGCGCGCAGTATTTT. Its translation is CASSLDPGTSAQYF.

The V and J genes are TRBV30 and TRBJ1-2; D is perhaps TRBD1 (5 bases). CDR3 size: 12 residues. Germline loops: CDR1 GTSNPN, CDR2 SVGIG (reference sequence). The V gene lost 4 bases and the J gene lost 10 bases, with 16 bases spanning the gap. The CDR3 loop reads CAWNPGGEVYTF. The CDR3 bases are TGTGCCTGGAATCCGGGAGGGGAGGTCTACACCTTC.

The CDR3 here is CASSSGQGGEQYF. CDR3 nucleotides: TGCGCCAGCAGCTCGGGACAGGGGGGCGAGCAGTACTTC. V and J are TRBV5-1 and TRBJ2-7; TRBD1 matches 11 bases. V trimming: 3 bases; J trimming: 6 bases; junction bases outside the gene matches: 2. CDR1 SGHRS and CDR2 YFSETQ come from the germline V gene. The CDR3 covers 13 residues.

V is TRBV6-5 and J is TRBJ1-2; no clear D gene. With 0 bases removed from V and 8 bases from J, the gap between germline ends came to 13 bases. The CDR3 contains 14 residues. Germline CDR1 is MNHEY and CDR2 is SVGAGI. The CDR3 protein is CASSYSNYGWGYTF. CDR3 bases: TGTGCCAGCAGTTACTCGAATTATGGCTGGGGCTACACCTTC.

The V gene is TRBV11-2, the J gene TRBJ2-1; 13 bases map to TRBD2. There are 15 residues in the CDR3. V dropped 5 bases and J dropped 4; count of bases not matched to a gene: 2. Germline V gene sequence: CDR1 SGHAT, CDR2 FQNNGV. CDR3 sequence (DNA): TGTGCCAGCAGCATGGGACTAGCGGGGTACAATGAGCAGTTCTTC. Residues: CASSMGLAGYNEQFF.

The chain joins TRBV7-9 to TRBJ1-5; D is perhaps TRBD1 (5 bases). The CDR3 totals 13 residues. CDR1 and CDR2 (germline): SEHNR, FQNEAQ (reference sequence). V was clipped by 5 bases and J by 4 bases, with 9 bases between them. CDR3 in DNA: TGTGCCAGCAGCCCACAGGCGAATCAGCCCCAGCATTTT. Translating it yields CASSPQANQPQHF.

The chain links TRBV30 to TRBJ2-1; D call uncertain. The CDR3 covers 13 residues. V was shortened by 4 bases and J by 4 bases, with 11 bases between the two germline ends. CDR1 and CDR2 (germline): GTSNPN, SVGIG (reference sequence). CDR3 sequence (DNA): TGTGCCTGGACAGGCCCCCAATACAATGAGCAGTTCTTC. This gives the protein CAWTGPQYNEQFF. The full variable domain, rest sourced from reference TRBV30 and TRBJ2-1, is SQTIHQWPATLVQPVGSPLSLECTVEGTSNPNLYWYRQAAGRGLQLLFYSVGIGQISSEVPQNLSASRPQDRQFILSSKKLLLSDSGFYLCAWTGPQYNEQFFGPGTRLTVL.

The chain combines TRBV5-5 with TRBJ1-1, with TRBD1 matching 9 bases. V was clipped by 4 bases and J by 5 bases; unmatched bases: 6. Per the germline V gene, CDR1 is SGHKS and CDR2 is YYEKEE (reference sequence). This CDR3 is built from 14 residues. CDR3 nucleotide sequence: TGTGCCAGCAGCCGGGACAGGGCACGGACTGAAGCTTTCTTT. This translates into CASSRDRARTEAFF.

In DNA form, the CDR3 reads TGTGCCAGCTCACCACCGAGTTTGGGACAGGCTGAAAAACTGTTTTTT. The encoded protein is CASSPPSLGQAEKLFF. This chain uses TRBV18 with TRBJ1-4; TRBD1 matches 8 bases. The CDR3 length is 16 residues. Germline CDR1 KGHSH, CDR2 LQKENI. V lost 0 bases and J lost 7; bases outside the gene matches: 7.

This clone has a single count. The genes are TRBV19 and TRBJ1-5, with a possible D match to TRBD1 (5 bases). CDR1 and CDR2 from the germline V gene are LNHDA and SQIVND (reference sequence). V lost 0 bases and J lost 0, with 9 bases in between. The CDR3 consists of 16 residues. The DNA for the CDR3 is TGTGCCAGTAGTATAGACAGGGCACATAGCAATCAGCCCCAGCATTTT. This codes for CASSIDRAHSNQPQHF.

In regard to this clone: A much larger clone is a single base away; this may be a read error. This chain joins TRBV4-3 and TRBJ2-7; 7 positions agree with TRBD1. The CDR3 covers 15 residues. After removal of 1 base from V and 3 bases from J, the junction contained 6 bases not matched to a gene. Germline V lookup: CDR1 LGHNA, CDR2 YSLEER. In nucleotides, the CDR3 is TGCGCCAGCAGCCAAGCCCCGGGACAGAGCTACGAGCAGTACTTC. Its translation is CASSQAPGQSYEQYF.

DNA of the CDR3: TGTGCCAGCAGCTATATGAATGAGCAGTTCTTC. It translates to CASSYMNEQFF. V is TRBV7-9 and J is TRBJ2-1; no firm D call. Germline CDR1 is SEHNR and CDR2 is FQNEAQ (reference sequence). This CDR3 is built from 11 residues. Trimming cost V 4 bases and J 7 bases, with 5 bases left between them.

This chain joins TRBV9 and TRBJ2-1; no firm D call. The CDR3 runs to 15 residues. Germline CDR1 reads SGDLS; CDR2 reads YYNGEE. V was shortened by 6 bases and J by 0 bases, with 13 bases between the two germline ends. The CDR3, as DNA: TGTGCCAGCACCCCAGAGGAGAACTCCTACAATGAGCAGTTCTTC. It encodes CASTPEENSYNEQFF.

The chain has TRBV3-1 (or the pseudogene TRBV3-2) and TRBJ1-6; 9 bases are a match to TRBD1. The CDR3 loop spans 15 amino acids. Germline V gene data show CDR1 as LGHDT and CDR2 as YNNKEL (reference sequence). Germline trimming cut 5 bases from V and 9 bases from J; bases unmatched to any gene: 8. The CDR3 coding sequence is TGTGCCAGCAGCTTAGGGGGACAGGGCGGTTCACCCCTCCACTTT. Amino acids: CASSLGGQGGSPLHF.

The chain combines TRBV20-1 with TRBJ2-1, with a weak D call TRBD1 (5 bases). The V gene's germline CDR1 is DFQATT and CDR2 SNEGSKA (reference sequence). V dropped 2 bases and J dropped 10 bases, with 9 bases sitting between them. The length of the CDR3 is 11 residues. The CDR3 coding sequence is TGCAGTGCTAGACAGGGTGGGGAGCAGTTCTTC. It encodes CSARQGGEQFF.

The chain links TRBV6-6 to TRBJ1-6, with 8 nucleotides matching TRBD1. Germline CDR1 MNHNY, CDR2 SVGAGI (reference sequence). The CDR3 sequence is 14 residues long. Losses at the gene ends were 1 base for V and 10 bases for J; bases not matched to a gene: 3. The CDR3: CASSYLTGESPLHF. In DNA form, the CDR3 reads TGTGCCAGCAGTTACTTGACAGGGGAGTCACCCCTCCACTTT.

The rearrangement joins TRBV12-5 to TRBJ2-2; D is ambiguous. Germline V lookup: CDR1 LGHNT, CDR2 FRNRAP. CDR3 length equals 12 residues. Trimming took 5 bases from V and 2 from J, leaving 3 bases between them. The CDR3 protein is CASGLNTGELFF. In DNA form, the CDR3 reads TGTGCTAGTGGTCTAAACACCGGGGAGCTGTTTTTT.

The DNA for the CDR3 is TGTGCCAGCAGCCCACAGGATGGGGCCCAGCATTTT. Translating it yields CASSPQDGAQHF. The chain combines TRBV7-9 with TRBJ1-5; D might be TRBD1 (5 bases). The germline V gene has CDR1 SEHNR and CDR2 FQNEAQ (reference sequence). V lost 5 bases, J lost 11 bases, and 13 bases lay in between. CDR3 length: 12 amino acids.

This clone was found a few times. The chain is built from TRBV11-3 and TRBJ2-2, with TRBD2 as a possible D gene (5 bases). The CDR3 is 15 residues long. Trimming took off 5 bases at V and 0 bases at J, with 10 bases between the two ends. Germline V gives CDR1 SGHNT, CDR2 YENEEA. CDR3 sequence (DNA): TGTGCCAGCAGCCATCGACTACCGAACACCGGGGAGCTGTTTTTT. Protein product: CASSHRLPNTGELFF.